Detailed here is one T cell receptor beta chain. Its target is unknown. Data came from immunoSEQ multiplex PCR; TCRdb stores just in-frame clones and leaves some out. The sample consists of some 110,000 clones, 70% to 90% of them appearing once. This entry is derived from a study of cytomegalovirus exposure and HLA in healthy donors. Study-wide background: In a later analysis, it was reported that the 90 to 150 validation repertoires had been produced on the same platform as the 700 or so repertoires belonging to the first cohort. Whole-study findings and limits: CMV antigen specificity was confirmed in vitro for a few CMV-associated chains.

CDR3 length: 15 residues. In germline, CDR1 is SGHRS, CDR2 YFSETQ. V gave up 3 bases and J gave up 0 bases, with 13 bases separating them. The rearrangement joins TRBV5-1 to TRBJ2-7, with D possibly being TRBD1 (6 bases). The sequence derives from a man aged 18 to 30 in good health and CMV-seronegative. The material sequenced was PBMCs. CDR3 amino acids: CASSSRQASSYEQYF. The CDR3 DNA sequence: TGCGCCAGCAGCTCTAGACAGGCGAGCTCCTACGAGCAGTACTTC.